The 23 T cell receptor beta chains presented below share a single source sample, sequenced in a study of T-cell reconstitution after alpha-beta-depleted transplantation in children. The authors prepared the TCRbeta library with unique molecular identifiers. TCRdb fed the PCR reads into MiXCR, producing one record per CDR3 protein. The sample has about 510,000 distinct CDR3 sequences, around 10% seen once. The sequenced sample was PBMCs, mostly from graft donor cells, obtained 180 days after TCRalphabeta/CD19-depleted stem cell transplant. These receptor sequences come from a female patient aged 2-9 years who had a stem cell transplant for aplastic anemia, so the T cells may come from the graft donor.

The chain employs TRBV20-1 and TRBJ1-5; perhaps TRBD1 as D (5 bases). The CDR3 is made up of 13 amino acids. V was trimmed by 2 bases and J by 8 bases, leaving 13 bases between them. Germline V gene sequence: CDR1 DFQATT, CDR2 SNEGSKA (reference sequence). The chain's CDR3 is CSARRRGSEPQHF. The CDR3 DNA sequence: TGCAGTGCTAGACGGAGGGGTAGTGAGCCCCAGCATTTT.

This clonotype has more than one count but fewer than ten. The chain is built from TRBV6-1 and TRBJ1-2, with D hard to call. From germline, CDR1 is MNHNS and CDR2 SASEGT. The CDR3 has 19 residues. V lost 6 bases and J 1 base, leaving 27 bases between the germline ends. The CDR3 DNA reads TGTGCCAGCAGCCCGTCCTCATACATCCGACCTTCCGATAACTATGGCTACACCTTC. Its translation: CASSPSSYIRPSDNYGYTF.

There are a few counts of this clonotype. This rearrangement joins TRBV29-1 to TRBJ2-1, with D tentatively TRBD2 (6 bases). This CDR3 region has 17 residues. Germline V gene data show CDR1 as SQVTM and CDR2 as ANQGSEA. Trimming removed 1 base at V and 0 bases at J, with 16 bases between. The CDR3 nucleotides read TGCAGCGTTGAAGTCCTAGCGCAATCTAGCTCCTACAATGAGCAGTTCTTC. Translated: CSVEVLAQSSSYNEQFF.

This clonotype was counted a few times. The chain links TRBV29-1 to TRBJ2-5; TRBD1 matches at 11 bases. Germline V CDR1 and CDR2: SQVTM, ANQGSEA. The CDR3 loop spans 13 amino acids. V lost 7 bases and J lost 5; bases outside the gene matches: 6. The CDR3 sequence is CSARDRGGETQYF. For the CDR3, the DNA is TGCAGCGCCAGGGACAGGGGGGGCGAGACCCAGTACTTC.

The sample holds a few counts of this clonotype. V is TRBV4-3 and J is TRBJ2-7; D remains unclear. The V end lost 4 bases, the J end lost 6 bases, and 16 bases lay between the germline ends. CDR1 and CDR2 from the germline V gene are LGHNA and YSLEER. There are 14 residues in the CDR3. CDR3 sequence reads: CASSLRISTPEQYF. The CDR3 bases are TGCGCCAGCAGCCTACGGATATCCACGCCCGAGCAGTACTTC.

In its sample, this clonotype was seen a few times. This chain links TRBV7-8 with TRBJ1-2; 12 nucleotides agree with TRBD1. J was trimmed by 4 bases and V by 5 bases; bases with no gene match: 11. Germline CDR1 is SGHVS and CDR2 is FQNEAQ. This CDR3 is built from 17 residues. The CDR3 DNA reads as TGTGCCAGCAGCAAACCCGGGACAGGGGGCCGTACCTATGGCTACACCTTC. Amino acids: CASSKPGTGGRTYGYTF. Looking up the rest from reference TRBV7-8 and TRBJ1-2 gives the full variable domain: GAGVSQSPRYKVAKRGQDVALRCDPISGHVSLFWYQQALGQGPEFLTYFQNEAQLDKSGLPSDRFFAERPEGSVSTLKIQRTQQEDSAVYLCASSKPGTGGRTYGYTFGSGTRLTVV.

The sample holds many counts of this clonotype. This chain links TRBV4-3 with TRBJ2-2; the D gene could be TRBD1 or TRBD2 (5 bases each). Germline V lookup: CDR1 LGHNA, CDR2 YSLEER. The CDR3 consists of 19 residues. Trimming took off 0 bases at V and 5 bases at J, with 22 bases between the two ends. This CDR3 is CASSQDQAPLDSPTGELFF. DNA of the CDR3: TGCGCCAGCAGCCAAGATCAGGCCCCACTAGACAGCCCAACCGGGGAGCTGTTTTTT.

This chain joins TRBV7-8 and TRBJ2-1, with a weak D call TRBD2 (5 bases). Trimming removed 2 bases from V and 5 bases from J, with 19 bases in between. Germline values: CDR1 SGHVS, CDR2 FQNEAQ. The CDR3 is 17 amino acids. The CDR3 spells CASSLYRITPGDNEQFF. The CDR3 DNA follows: TGTGCCAGCAGCTTATATCGGATAACTCCCGGGGACAATGAGCAGTTCTTC.

This clonotype turned up a few times. The J gene is TRBJ2-7, the V gene TRBV29-1; D is tentatively TRBD1 or TRBD2 (5 bases each). This CDR3 spans 12 amino acids. The V end was cut by 7 bases, the J end by 3 bases, with 13 bases between. In germline, CDR1 is SQVTM, CDR2 ANQGSEA. DNA of the CDR3: TGCAGCGCCGGACACGGACTCTACGAGCAGTACTTC. Protein product: CSAGHGLYEQYF.

The chain employs TRBV11-3 and TRBJ2-7; tentatively, D is TRBD1 or TRBD2 (5 bases each). Germline lookup yields CDR1 SGHNT and CDR2 YENEEA. Trimming stripped 5 bases from V and 1 base from J, with 12 bases between. This CDR3 spans 14 amino acids. The CDR3 protein is CASSLRGTSYEQYV. CDR3 bases: TGTGCCAGCAGCCTTAGAGGGACGTCCTACGAGCAGTACGTC.

Worth noting for this clonotype: Possible read error: a much larger clone is one base away. The rearrangement uses TRBV28 and TRBJ2-4; TRBD2 is a possible D gene (6 bases). Per germline, CDR1 MDHEN and CDR2 SYDVKM. The CDR3 covers 14 residues. CDR3 nucleotides: TGTGCCAGCAGACCCACTAGCTCTAAAAACATTCAGTGCTTC. This codes for CASRPTSSKNIQCF.

The rearrangement uses TRBV10-3 and TRBJ2-1; 10 nucleotides align to TRBD2. This CDR3 has 15 residues. V lost 2 bases, J lost 5 bases, and 3 bases stayed unmatched. The germline V gene has CDR1 ENHRY and CDR2 SYGVKD. CDR3 protein: CAISERLAGNNEQFF. The CDR3 DNA reads as TGTGCCATCAGTGAGAGACTAGCGGGTAACAATGAGCAGTTCTTC.

This clonotype was counted between two and nine times. This rearrangement joins TRBV5-6 to TRBJ1-2; D remains unclear. The CDR3 is 14 amino acids. The V end was cut by 0 bases, the J end by 0 bases, with 6 bases between. CDR1 is SGHDT and CDR2 is YYEEEE in the germline V gene. CDR3 protein: CASSLGPTNYGYTF. The DNA for the CDR3 is TGTGCCAGCAGCTTGGGCCCCACTAACTATGGCTACACCTTC.

This clonotype was picked up a small number of times. The chain has TRBV4-3 and TRBJ1-4; D possibly corresponds to TRBD1 (6 bases). With 3 bases removed from V and 5 bases from J, the gap between germline ends came to 13 bases. Germline values: CDR1 LGHNA, CDR2 YSLEER. The CDR3 length is 15 residues. The DNA of the CDR3 is TGCGCCAGCAGCCATTACGGGACAAACAATGAAAAACTGTTTTTT. This translates into CASSHYGTNNEKLFF.

This clonotype occurred a few times. The chain links TRBV11-2 to TRBJ2-1; 14 positions match TRBD2. The CDR3 runs 19 residues. CDR1 and CDR2 from the germline V gene are SGHAT and FQNNGV. Unmatched junction bases numbered 6, after V lost 2 bases and J lost 0 bases. The chain's CDR3 is CASSLWGTSGSSSYNEQFF. CDR3 sequence (DNA): TGTGCCAGCAGCTTATGGGGGACTAGCGGGAGTAGCTCCTACAATGAGCAGTTCTTC.

The CDR3 DNA follows: TGTGCCAGCAGCTTTGGGGGGAAGGGGGTTTTGGTCGGGATCAGCTCCTACAATGAGCAGTTCTTC. This codes for CASSFGGKGVLVGISSYNEQFF. The chain combines TRBV13 with TRBJ2-1; D could derive from TRBD1 or TRBD2 (6 bases each). Germline CDR1 and CDR2: PRHDT and FYEKMQ (reference sequence). The CDR3 length is 22 residues. The germline V and J ends were trimmed by 3 bases and 0 bases, with 30 bases remaining between them.

This chain uses TRBV4-3 with TRBJ2-5; D possibly matches TRBD1 or TRBD2 (5 bases each). Germline CDR1 reads LGHNA; CDR2 reads YSLEER. Trimming stripped 1 base from V and 5 bases from J, with 11 bases between. CDR3 length: 14 amino acids. The CDR3 reads CASSQVGRWETQYF. CDR3 nucleotides: TGCGCCAGCAGCCAAGTGGGACGGTGGGAGACCCAGTACTTC.

This clonotype was seen more than once but under ten times. The chain uses TRBV19 and TRBJ1-4; D uncertain. The CDR3 totals 13 residues. CDR1 and CDR2 (germline): LNHDA, SQIVND (reference sequence). With 0 bases removed from V and 10 bases from J, the gap between germline ends came to 9 bases. The CDR3 bases are TGTGCCAGTAGTATAGATCGTTTGGGAAAACTGTTTTTT. The encoded protein is CASSIDRLGKLFF.

This clonotype showed up just a few times. The rearrangement links TRBV19 to TRBJ2-6, with D possibly called TRBD1 or TRBD2 (5 bases each). The CDR3 extends over 15 amino acids. Germline lookup yields CDR1 LNHDA and CDR2 SQIVND (reference sequence). Trimming cost V 7 bases and J 4 bases, with 14 bases left between them. The DNA for the CDR3 is TGTGCCAGTACGGGACGCTACACGGGGGCCAACGTCCTGACTTTC. Its protein is CASTGRYTGANVLTF. The complete variable domain, with remaining parts taken from reference TRBV19 and TRBJ2-6, reads DGGITQSPKYLFRKEGQNVTLSCEQNLNHDAMYWYRQDPGQGLRLIYYSQIVNDFQKGDIAEGYSVSREKKESFPLTVTSAQKNPTAFYLCASTGRYTGANVLTFGAGSRLTVL.

The table lists this clonotype with a few counts. The chain recombines TRBV15 with TRBJ1-4; TRBD1 agrees at 8 bases. The germline gives CDR1 LNHNV, CDR2 YYDKDF (reference sequence). Germline trimming cut 2 bases from V and 8 bases from J; bases unmatched to any gene: 4. The CDR3 covers 14 residues. The CDR3 DNA follows: TGTGCCACCAGCAGACAGGGGGCGAGGGAAAAACTGTTTTTT. Protein: CATSRQGAREKLFF.

V is TRBV6-1 and J is TRBJ2-3; D possibly corresponds to TRBD2 (7 bases). V lost 8 bases to trimming and J lost 4 bases, with 13 bases between them. The length of the CDR3 is 13 residues. The V gene's germline CDR1 is MNHNS and CDR2 SASEGT. The CDR3 bases are TGTGCCAGCGGGGGGGGGCGCCCAGATACGCAGTATTTT. Its protein is CASGGGRPDTQYF.

The genes are TRBV4-2 and TRBJ2-1; D tentatively reads TRBD1 or TRBD2 (6 bases each). The V gene's germline CDR1 is LGHNA and CDR2 YNFKEQ. The CDR3 has 15 residues. V gave up 4 bases and J gave up 9 bases, with 19 bases separating them. CDR3 sequence (DNA): TGTGCCAGCAGCCCAGAGGAGGGGGGTGGAATTGAGCAGTTCTTC. Residues: CASSPEEGGGIEQFF.

V and J are TRBV6-2 or TRBV6-3 and TRBJ2-1; 15 bases agree with TRBD2. V shed 4 bases, J shed 4 bases, and the junction held 8 bases outside the gene matches. This CDR3 has 18 residues. Germline V gene sequence: CDR1 MNHEY, CDR2 SVGEGT. The chain's CDR3 is CASSSGLAGGSIYNEQFF. CDR3 DNA sequence: TGTGCCAGCAGTTCTGGACTAGCGGGAGGGTCCATTTACAATGAGCAGTTCTTC.